This is a list of T cell receptor beta chains from one sample in a study of OX40 agonist ivuxolimab in advanced cancers. Measured with immunoSEQ multiplex PCR; TCRdb has only the in-frame clones, and not every one. The sample contains fewer than 95,000 clones, more than 80% of which appear only once. This sample comprised CD4+ or CD8+ T cells sorted from blood, obtained in a trial of the OX40 agonist ivuxolimab. Receptors originate from an adult with an advanced solid tumor such as melanoma, head and neck, liver or kidney cancer. CDR3s include the opening cysteine and the closing phenylalanine or tryptophan. D genes are given only for firm matches. Rows give clone size only sometimes, using once, few, many, or a class for an expanded clone.

DNA,CDR3,V,length,D,J,size
TGTGCCAGCAGCTCGGGACAGCGGATGTACGAGCAGTACTTC,CASSSGQRMYEQYF,TRBV7-9,14,TRBD1,TRBJ2-7,.
TGTGCCAGCAGCATGGTGGGGGGGTATTATGAAAAACTGTTTTTT,CASSMVGGYYEKLFF,TRBV7-2,15,.,TRBJ1-4,.
TGTGCCAGCAGCTTGTCGAAGCAAGAGACCCAGTACTTC,CASSLSKQETQYF,TRBV11-2,13,.,TRBJ2-5,.
TGTGCCAGCAGCTTGATCCCAGGTGACTACGAGCAGTACTTC,CASSLIPGDYEQYF,TRBV7-2,14,.,TRBJ2-7,.
TGTGCCTCGACGGCAGCGGGAGGCTACGAGCAGTACTTC,CASTAAGGYEQYF,TRBV10-3,13,TRBD2,TRBJ2-7,.
TGTGCCAGTAGTATCACAGGCGACACTGAAGCTTTCTTT,CASSITGDTEAFF,TRBV19,13,.,TRBJ1-1,.
TGTGCCAGCAGTGAAGACGAGCAGTACTTC,CASSEDEQYF,TRBV2,10,.,TRBJ2-7,few
TGCGCCAGCAGCCAAGGAGGCTCCTACGAGCAGTACTTC,CASSQGGSYEQYF,TRBV4-1,13,.,TRBJ2-7,.
TGTGCCAGCAGTCCTCACAGGGGGTTCCGCACAGATACGCAGTATTTT,CASSPHRGFRTDTQYF,TRBV5-8,16,TRBD1,TRBJ2-3,.
TGTGCCTGGAGAGACCAGGGGGCCGGTAATGAAAAACTGTTTTTT,CAWRDQGAGNEKLFF,TRBV30,15,TRBD1,TRBJ1-4,.
TGTGCCAGCAGCTTAGAAGGGGGAAACTATGGCTACACCTTC,CASSLEGGNYGYTF,TRBV11-3,14,.,TRBJ1-2,few
TGCGCCAGCAGCCCGACTAGCGGGAGTGCCCACGAGCAGTACTTC,CASSPTSGSAHEQYF,TRBV4-1,15,TRBD2,TRBJ2-7,once
TGTGCCACCAGCAGAGAGGGGGCCGGGACTAGCCTGGACGAGCAGTACTTC,CATSREGAGTSLDEQYF,TRBV15,17,TRBD2,TRBJ2-7,.
TGTGCCAGCAGTTCGACATGGGGCTACACCTTC,CASSSTWGYTF,TRBV28,11,.,TRBJ1-2,few
TGTGCCAGCAGCGATGCCGCGCAGGGTAGGGCCTACAATGAGCAGTTCTTC,CASSDAAQGRAYNEQFF,TRBV9,17,.,TRBJ2-1,.
TGTGCCAGTAGTCTCTATCGGGAACCCACCGGGGAGCTGTTTTTT,CASSLYREPTGELFF,TRBV19,15,.,TRBJ2-2,.